Listed below are T cell receptor beta chains from one sample, sequenced in a study of tumor-infiltrating lymphocytes in localized non-small cell lung cancer. Clones were read by immunoSEQ multiplex PCR, and TCRdb kept only the in-frame ones, dropping some. The sample lists tens of thousands of clones, roughly 88% occurring once. The sample was lung tumor tissue. These receptors were obtained from a human donor with non-small cell lung cancer. Each CDR3 is given with its conserved first and last residue. Fields, in order: clone size, J gene, D gene, V gene, CDR3 protein, CDR3 DNA. A D gene is named only where the DNA matches it firmly. Some rows have no size entry. The others give once, few or many, or a class for an expanded clone.

>-|TRBJ2-5|TRBD1|TRBV10-2
CASSDLRGRETQYF
TGCGCCAGCAGTGACTTGAGGGGGCGGGAGACCCAGTACTTC
>-|TRBJ2-7|-|TRBV14
CASSHPAGVDSYEQYF
TGTGCCAGCAGCCACCCCGCCGGGGTAGATTCCTACGAGCAGTACTTC
>-|TRBJ1-6|TRBD1|TRBV15
CATSLRDRGHSPLHF
TGTGCCACCAGCCTCCGAGACAGGGGACATTCACCCCTCCACTTT
>-|TRBJ2-3|-|TRBV7-9
CASSTRGPDTQYF
TGTGCCAGCAGCACACGGGGGCCCGATACGCAGTATTTT
>-|TRBJ2-1|-|TRBV7-9
CASSPPGLSSYNEQFF
TGTGCCAGCAGCCCCCCTGGACTAAGCTCCTACAATGAGCAGTTCTTC
>-|TRBJ2-3|TRBD2|TRBV9
CASSASTGTTTDTQYF
TGTGCCAGCAGCGCATCCACCGGGACTACCACAGATACGCAGTATTTT
>-|TRBJ2-3|-|TRBV7-2
CASSLGVLTDTQYF
TGTGCCAGCAGCTTAGGGGTTCTCACAGATACGCAGTATTTT
>-|TRBJ1-2|-|TRBV5-1
CASSPPDSPYGYTF
TGCGCCAGCAGCCCGCCGGACAGTCCCTATGGCTACACCTTC
>-|TRBJ2-7|-|TRBV4-2
CASSQDERDEQYF
TGTGCCAGCAGCCAAGATGAGCGAGACGAGCAGTACTTC
>-|TRBJ1-1|-|TRBV29-1
CSVGRMNTEAFF
TGCAGCGTGGGACGGATGAACACTGAAGCTTTCTTT
>-|TRBJ1-6|TRBD1|TRBV5-1
CASSLGPGTGGTSPLHF
TGCGCCAGCAGCTTGGGACCCGGGACAGGGGGCACTTCACCCCTCCACTTT
>-|TRBJ1-2|TRBD1|TRBV18
CASSPPGTGYGYTF
TGTGCCAGCTCACCGCCCGGGACAGGGTACGGCTACACCTTC
>-|TRBJ2-7|-|TRBV27
CASSFGGRNLEQYF
TGTGCCAGCAGTTTCGGGGGAAGGAACCTCGAGCAGTACTTC
>-|TRBJ1-4|-|TRBV4-3
CASSQNEGGGEKLFF
TGCGCCAGCAGCCAAAATGAGGGAGGAGGTGAAAAACTGTTTTTT
>-|TRBJ2-7|-|TRBV7-2
CASSRGGASYEQYF
TGTGCCAGCAGCCGTGGGGGAGCGTCCTACGAGCAGTACTTC
>-|TRBJ1-6|-|TRBV7-2
CASSLRQGNSPLHF
TGTGCCAGCAGCTTAAGGCAGGGTAATTCACCCCTCCACTTT
>-|TRBJ1-1|-|TRBV5-5
CASSLYQGNTEAFF
TGTGCCAGCAGCCTCTACCAGGGGAACACTGAAGCTTTCTTT
>-|TRBJ2-3|TRBD2|TRBV7-9
CASSFPSGTSDTQYF
TGTGCCAGCAGCTTTCCTAGCGGGACCTCAGATACGCAGTATTTT
>-|TRBJ2-5|-|TRBV4-2
CASSRAWRGASGETQYF
TGTGCCAGCAGCCGGGCTTGGCGGGGAGCCTCAGGGGAGACCCAGTACTTC
>-|TRBJ2-1|TRBD2|TRBV5-1
CASSLFASGGFSGGYNEQFF
TGCGCCAGCAGCTTGTTCGCTAGCGGGGGATTCTCTGGGGGCTACAATGAGCAGTTCTTC
>-|TRBJ1-4|-|TRBV6-1
CASSGSGGTNEKLFF
TGTGCCAGCAGTGGATCGGGAGGCACTAATGAAAAACTGTTTTTT
>-|TRBJ1-1|-|TRBV5-5
CASSLGEGSMNTEAFF
TGTGCCAGCAGCTTGGGAGAGGGCAGCATGAACACTGAAGCTTTCTTT
>-|TRBJ2-6|-|TRBV15
CATGKGTPSGANVLTF
TGTGCCACCGGTAAGGGCACTCCCTCTGGGGCCAACGTCCTGACTTTC
>-|TRBJ2-1|-|TRBV28
CASSLSTGGRAGFF
TGTGCCAGCAGTTTATCCACCGGAGGGCGCGCGGGGTTCTTC
>-|TRBJ2-5|-|TRBV27
CASNPSRGTGAFQETQYF
TGTGCCAGCAACCCTTCGAGGGGGACTGGAGCCTTCCAAGAGACCCAGTACTTC
>-|TRBJ1-6|TRBD1|TRBV4-3
CASSQDSGTGVSPLHF
TGCGCCAGCAGCCAAGATTCCGGGACAGGGGTCTCACCCCTCCACTTT
>-|TRBJ2-7|TRBD1|TRBV6-5
CASTQSGTGSYEQYF
TGTGCCAGCACCCAATCCGGGACAGGGTCCTACGAGCAGTACTTC
>few|TRBJ2-3|-|TRBV18
CASSPAGIRGGTDTQYF
TGTGCCAGCTCACCCGCAGGTATTAGGGGCGGCACAGATACGCAGTATTTT
>-|TRBJ1-6|TRBD1|TRBV4-3
CASSQDLRGRGHSPLHF
TGCGCCAGCAGCCAAGATCTCAGGGGCAGGGGGCATTCACCCCTCCACTTT
>-|TRBJ2-1|TRBD1|TRBV5-1
CASSPGQGYYNEQFF
TGCGCCAGCAGCCCTGGACAGGGGTACTACAATGAGCAGTTCTTC
>-|TRBJ2-7|TRBD2|TRBV2
CASSEATLAAYEQYF
TGTGCCAGCAGTGAAGCGACGCTAGCGGCCTACGAGCAGTACTTC
>-|TRBJ2-3|TRBD2|TRBV27
CASSPEVAGADTQYF
TGTGCCAGCAGTCCCGAGGTAGCGGGGGCAGATACGCAGTATTTT
>-|TRBJ2-3|-|TRBV20-1
CSGQIRDTQYF
TGCAGTGGCCAGATTAGAGATACGCAGTATTTT
>-|TRBJ2-7|-|TRBV18
CASSQSSGPPIFEQYF
TGTGCCAGCTCACAATCCTCCGGGCCCCCTATCTTCGAGCAGTACTTC
>-|TRBJ2-2|-|TRBV27
CASMDRLTGELFF
TGTGCCAGCATGGACAGACTCACCGGGGAGCTGTTTTTT
>-|TRBJ1-6|-|TRBV7-2
CASRTTRQYNSPLHF
TGTGCCAGCCGGACGACCCGACAGTATAATTCACCCCTCCACTTT
>-|TRBJ1-1|-|TRBV5-1
CASSLGGSMNTEAFF
TGCGCCAGCAGCTTGGGCGGGAGCATGAACACTGAAGCTTTCTTT
>-|TRBJ2-1|-|TRBV18
CASSPPNRNNEQFF
TGTGCCAGCTCACCACCGAACAGAAACAATGAGCAGTTCTTC
>-|TRBJ1-5|-|TRBV30
CAWSRGPYQPQHF
TGTGCCTGGAGTAGGGGCCCCTACCAGCCCCAGCATTTT
>-|TRBJ2-3|-|TRBV14
CASSQDRRARSTDTQYF
TGTGCCAGCAGCCAAGATCGTAGGGCGCGTTCCACAGATACGCAGTATTTT
>once|TRBJ2-2|-|TRBV11-2
CASSRQDLTGELFF
TGTGCCAGCAGCCGACAGGACCTCACCGGGGAGCTGTTTTTT
>-|TRBJ1-6|TRBD1|TRBV11-2
CASSLGTAPGTGNSPLHF
TGTGCCAGCAGCTTAGGAACCGCACCCGGGACAGGAAATTCACCCCTCCACTTT
>-|TRBJ1-2|-|TRBV15
CATSRDPTGNYGYTF
TGTGCCACCAGCAGAGACCCGACAGGAAACTATGGCTACACCTTC
>-|TRBJ2-4|-|TRBV30
CAWSVQGKNIQYF
TGTGCCTGGAGTGTACAGGGAAAAAACATTCAGTACTTC
>-|TRBJ2-5|TRBD2|TRBV9
CASSVGVGTSERGAQYF
TGTGCCAGCAGCGTAGGTGTCGGGACTAGCGAACGGGGGGCCCAGTACTTC
>-|TRBJ2-3|TRBD2|TRBV7-2
CASTGLATVISTDTQYF
TGTGCCAGCACGGGACTAGCGACCGTAATTAGCACAGATACGCAGTATTTT
>-|TRBJ1-5|-|TRBV7-2
CASSLGSGTRNQPQHF
TGTGCCAGCAGCTTAGGGTCCGGGACGCGTAATCAGCCCCAGCATTTT
>-|TRBJ1-6|TRBD1|TRBV4-2
CASSHVRQGNSPLHF
TGTGCCAGCAGCCACGTCCGACAGGGGAATTCACCCCTCCACTTT
>once|TRBJ2-1|-|TRBV14
CASSQNRAGGQFF
TGTGCCAGCAGCCAAAACAGGGCCGGAGGGCAGTTCTTC
>once|TRBJ1-2|-|TRBV4-1
CASSRISTHGERHYGYTF
TGCGCCAGCAGCCGAATTTCCACCCATGGGGAACGGCACTATGGCTACACCTTC
>once|TRBJ2-7|TRBD2|TRBV7-2
CASSTGLAGEQYF
TGTGCCAGCAGCACAGGACTAGCTGGCGAGCAGTACTTC